This record covers a single T cell receptor beta chain. The sample originates from a study of T cell changes during pregnancy in multiple sclerosis. TCRdb keeps only in-frame clones here, not all; method: immunoSEQ multiplex PCR. This sample has under 45,000 clones, with 90% to 97% found just once. Trimming removed 0 bases from V and 6 bases from J; junction bases left unmatched: 9. The CDR3 covers 16 residues. Per the germline V gene, CDR1 is MNHEY and CDR2 is SMNVEV (reference sequence). This chain links TRBV27 with TRBJ2-3; 7 bases map to TRBD2. This sequence originates from a female donor with multiple sclerosis, enrolled in a pregnancy study. The sample here was peripheral blood, taken in the second trimester of pregnancy. CDR3: CASSLSGGRAIDTQYF. The CDR3 coding sequence is TGTGCCAGCAGTTTATCTGGGGGGAGGGCCATCGATACGCAGTATTTT.